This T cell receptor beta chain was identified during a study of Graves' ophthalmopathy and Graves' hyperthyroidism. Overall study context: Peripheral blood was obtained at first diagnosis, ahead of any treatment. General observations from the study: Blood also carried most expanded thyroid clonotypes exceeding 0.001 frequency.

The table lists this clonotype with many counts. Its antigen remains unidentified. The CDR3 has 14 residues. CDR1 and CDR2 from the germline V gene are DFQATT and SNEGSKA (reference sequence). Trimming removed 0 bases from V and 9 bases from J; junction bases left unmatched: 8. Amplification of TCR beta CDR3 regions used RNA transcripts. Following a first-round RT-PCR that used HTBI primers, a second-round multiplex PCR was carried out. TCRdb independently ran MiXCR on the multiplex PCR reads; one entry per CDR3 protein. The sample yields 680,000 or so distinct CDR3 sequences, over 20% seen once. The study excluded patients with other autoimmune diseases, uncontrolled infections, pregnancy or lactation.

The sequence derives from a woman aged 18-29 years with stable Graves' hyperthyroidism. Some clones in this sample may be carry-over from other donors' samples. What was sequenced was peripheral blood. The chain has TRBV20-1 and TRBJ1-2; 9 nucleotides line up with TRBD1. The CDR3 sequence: CSARDEQGASSYTF. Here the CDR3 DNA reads TGCAGTGCTAGAGATGAACAGGGGGCTTCGAGCTACACCTTC.